What follows are 31 T cell receptor beta chains derived from one specimen sequenced in a study of CD8 T cells in Susac syndrome. Roughly 0.5 to 1 ug RNA was reverse transcribed with random hexamers. TCRdb fed the immunoSEQ multiplex PCR reads into MiXCR, producing one record per CDR3 protein. The sample includes about 110,000 distinct CDR3 sequences, around 95% of them seen just once. The sample taken for sequencing was CD4+ T cells from PBMCs. These receptor sequences come from a human donor in good health.

This clonotype was observed a single time. V gene TRBV7-2 combines with J gene TRBJ2-7, with D possibly being TRBD2 (6 bases). Looked up from germline, CDR1 is SGHTA and CDR2 is FQGNSA. This CDR3 spans 15 amino acids. Trimming cost V 6 bases and J 3 bases, with 18 bases left between them. Here the CDR3 reads CASRRTSGSNYEQYF. The DNA for the CDR3 is TGTGCCAGCAGGAGGACAAGCGGGTCCAACTACGAGCAGTACTTC. The whole variable domain, remainder taken from reference TRBV7-2 and TRBJ2-7, is GAGVSQSPSNKVTEKGKDVELRCDPISGHTALYWYRQSLGQGLEFLIYFQGNSAPDKSGLPSDRFSAERTGGSVSTLTIQRTQQEDSAVYLCASRRTSGSNYEQYFGPGTRLTVT.

This clonotype was seen once. This sequence joins TRBV3-1 and TRBJ2-2; the match to TRBD2 covers 8 bases. The CDR3 runs to 15 residues. V lost 8 bases, J lost 5 bases, and 10 bases stayed unmatched. CDR1 and CDR2 (germline): LGHDT, YNNKEL (reference sequence). The CDR3 nucleotides read TGTGCCAGCGCACTCGGGGGGGCCCGGACCGGGGAGCTGTTTTTT. Its protein product is CASALGGARTGELFF.

The V gene is TRBV28, the J gene TRBJ1-5, with a weak D call TRBD1 (6 bases). V was shortened by 1 base and J by 1 base, with 14 bases between the two germline ends. CDR3 length: 17 residues. The germline V gene encodes CDR1 MDHEN and CDR2 SYDVKM. CDR3 protein: CASSLFRGTMSNQPQHF. CDR3 bases: TGTGCCAGCAGTTTATTTCGGGGGACAATGAGCAATCAGCCCCAGCATTTT.

The V gene is TRBV27, the J gene TRBJ2-1; 11 bases align to TRBD2. Losses at the gene ends were 6 bases for V and 4 bases for J; bases not matched to a gene: 5. Germline CDR1 is MNHEY and CDR2 is SMNVEV (reference sequence). The CDR3 is 15 residues long. As DNA, the CDR3 is TGTGCCAGCAGCAAGACTAGCGGGAAGTACAATGAGCAGTTCTTC. It specifies CASSKTSGKYNEQFF.

J is TRBJ2-4 and V is TRBV27; possible D gene TRBD2, 7 bases. This CDR3 contains 15 residues. Germline loops: CDR1 MNHEY, CDR2 SMNVEV (reference sequence). V lost 7 bases and J lost 3, with 16 bases in between. Written as DNA, the CDR3 is TGTGCCAGCACCCAAGGCGGGGGCCTCAAAAACATTCAGTACTTC. This codes for CASTQGGGLKNIQYF.

This clonotype was detected only once. The chain joins TRBV29-1 to TRBJ1-1, with a weak D call TRBD1 (5 bases). The CDR3 totals 15 residues. The V gene lost 4 bases and the J gene lost 1 base, with 16 bases spanning the gap. Germline CDR1 is SQVTM and CDR2 is ANQGSEA. The CDR3 sequence: CSVARGRRGNTEAFF. CDR3 in DNA: TGCAGCGTTGCTCGGGGGAGACGGGGGAACACTGAAGCTTTCTTT.

This clonotype has a single count. V gene TRBV3-1 combines with J gene TRBJ1-5; D is unclear. V was clipped by 7 bases and J by 5 bases, with 6 bases between them. Germline V gives CDR1 LGHDT, CDR2 YNNKEL (reference sequence). This CDR3 comprises 11 residues. As DNA, the CDR3 is TGTGCCAGCATACCACATCAGCCCCAGCATTTT. This translates into CASIPHQPQHF.

The CDR3 reads CASSPGLADQETQYF. The CDR3 DNA sequence: TGTGCCAGCAGCCCGGGACTAGCGGACCAAGAGACCCAGTACTTC. V and J are TRBV11-2 and TRBJ2-5; 11 bases are shared with TRBD2. The germline V gene has CDR1 SGHAT and CDR2 FQNNGV. J gave up 0 bases and V 5 bases, and 2 bases lay outside the gene matches. The CDR3 contains 15 residues.

This clonotype was detected only once. The rearrangement links TRBV19 to TRBJ1-2, with unresolved D. Germline V CDR1 and CDR2: LNHDA, SQIVND (reference sequence). V lost 5 bases, J lost 3 bases, and 13 bases lay in between. The CDR3 extends over 14 amino acids. The CDR3 is CASSVAALDYGYTF. The DNA of the CDR3 is TGTGCCAGTAGTGTGGCAGCGCTAGACTATGGCTACACCTTC.

The chain uses TRBV5-1 and TRBJ1-5; D might be TRBD1 (5 bases). This CDR3 is 14 amino acids long. V lost 4 bases, J lost 0 bases, and 8 bases lay in between. Germline V CDR1 and CDR2: SGHRS, YFSETQ. In nucleotides, the CDR3 is TGCGCCAGCAGCGATGGGGGTAGCAATCAGCCCCAGCATTTT. This gives the protein CASSDGGSNQPQHF.

The genes are TRBV20-1 and TRBJ2-2, with D maybe TRBD2 (5 bases). Germline assignment: CDR1 DFQATT and CDR2 SNEGSKA (reference sequence). The CDR3 contains 12 residues. Trimming took 2 bases from V and 7 from J, leaving 8 bases between them. CDR3 sequence reads: CSARLAGGELFF. CDR3 in DNA: TGCAGTGCTAGACTAGCTGGCGGGGAGCTGTTTTTT.

This chain uses TRBV5-1 with TRBJ2-4; TRBD2 might be the D (7 bases). The CDR3 loop spans 16 amino acids. With 0 bases removed from V and 2 bases from J, the gap between germline ends came to 12 bases. Germline V gives CDR1 SGHRS, CDR2 YFSETQ. The DNA of the CDR3 is TGCGCCAGCAGCTTGGAGGGGGGGTTCTCCAAAAACATTCAGTACTTC. Protein sequence: CASSLEGGFSKNIQYF.

The chain is built from TRBV5-4 and TRBJ2-5; no clear D gene. The CDR3 has 15 amino acids. Between the trimmed V and J ends, which lost 4 bases and 4 bases, there was a span of 17 bases. Germline V gives CDR1 SGHNT, CDR2 YYREEE (reference sequence). CDR3 sequence (DNA): TGTGCCAGCAGCGCCGTCGGGCAGAGAGGAGAGACCCAGTACTTC. It encodes CASSAVGQRGETQYF.

This chain links TRBV29-1 with TRBJ2-2, with a weak D call TRBD1 (6 bases). The germline V and J ends were trimmed by 8 bases and 7 bases, with 17 bases remaining between them. In germline, CDR1 is SQVTM, CDR2 ANQGSEA. The CDR3 spans 13 residues. The CDR3 DNA reads TGCAGCATGAGGGGGTCTACGAACGGGGAGCTGTTTTTT. This translates into CSMRGSTNGELFF.

CDR3 protein: CASSFRTGTGGIQQYF. The CDR3 DNA sequence: TGTGCCAGCAGCTTCCGAACCGGGACAGGGGGAATACAGCAGTACTTC. V usage is TRBV3-1 and J usage is TRBJ2-7; 11 bases are shared with TRBD1. CDR1 is LGHDT, CDR2 YNNKEL, per germline (reference sequence). The ends lost 5 bases at V and 8 bases at J; junction bases unmatched: 14. The CDR3 has 16 residues.

This clonotype was recorded only once. This chain uses TRBV3-1 with TRBJ2-7; no clear D gene. The CDR3 covers 15 residues. V dropped 6 bases and J dropped 5 bases, with 20 bases sitting between them. Germline CDR1 is LGHDT and CDR2 is YNNKEL (reference sequence). The CDR3, as DNA: TGTGCCAGCAGACCAAGGGTAGGACGGTTCAACGAGCAGTACTTC. Its translation: CASRPRVGRFNEQYF.

The V gene is TRBV29-1, the J gene TRBJ2-3; 10 bases map to TRBD2. Germline CDR1 and CDR2: SQVTM and ANQGSEA. V dropped 5 bases and J dropped 4; count of bases not matched to a gene: 6. The CDR3 covers 14 residues. The CDR3 loop reads CSVSRTSGPDTQYF. CDR3 nucleotide sequence: TGCAGCGTTTCCCGGACTAGCGGCCCAGATACGCAGTATTTT.

This sequence joins TRBV23-1 and TRBJ1-2; D is uncertain. TRBV23-1 is an open reading frame whose function is uncertain. Trimming left V 3 bases short and J 2 bases short, with 10 bases between. The CDR3 contains 14 residues. The CDR3 coding sequence is TGCGCCAGCAGTCACCTTCAACGGAACTATGGCTACACCTTC. Amino acids: CASSHLQRNYGYTF.

The chain joins TRBV18 to TRBJ1-4; the D is unclear. CDR3 size: 13 residues. CDR1 is KGHSH and CDR2 is LQKENI in the germline V gene. Trimming cost V 6 bases and J 9 bases, with 14 bases left between them. CDR3 DNA sequence: TGTGCCAGCTCCCCCCAACATGGGAAAAAACTGTTTTTT. It is translated as CASSPQHGKKLFF.

This sequence joins TRBV29-1 and TRBJ2-7; D is unclear. There are 12 residues in the CDR3. The V and J ends lost 4 bases and 4 bases respectively, with 11 bases between them. Germline V gene lookup returns CDR1 SQVTM and CDR2 ANQGSEA. CDR3 bases: TGCAGCGTTGCCAGGACGCCTTACGAGCAGTACTTC. It specifies CSVARTPYEQYF.

This chain joins TRBV4-3 and TRBJ2-5; D gene uncertain. The V end lost 1 base, the J end lost 4 bases, and 7 bases lay between the germline ends. Germline V lookup: CDR1 LGHNA, CDR2 YSLEER. This CDR3 comprises 13 residues. The CDR3 DNA reads as TGCGCCAGCAGCCAAGGTTACGGAGAGACCCAGTACTTC. Residues: CASSQGYGETQYF.

V is TRBV29-1 and J is TRBJ2-7, with D possibly called TRBD1 or TRBD2 (5 bases each). The germline CDR1 and CDR2 sequences are SQVTM and ANQGSEA. This CDR3 is built from 12 residues. Deletions cut 4 bases from V and 2 bases from J, with 9 bases between. The CDR3 is CSVGGEPYEQYF. CDR3 in DNA: TGCAGCGTTGGAGGGGAACCCTACGAGCAGTACTTC.

V usage is TRBV3-1 and J usage is TRBJ2-5; 13 bases fit TRBD2. The CDR3 consists of 17 residues. The trim removed 4 bases at V and 5 bases at J, leaving 10 bases unmatched. The V gene's germline CDR1 is LGHDT and CDR2 YNNKEL (reference sequence). CDR3 in DNA: TGTGCCAGCAGCCCCAGGACTAGCGGGGGCCAGGGGGAGACCCAGTACTTC. Its protein product is CASSPRTSGGQGETQYF.

The CDR3 region has the DNA TGCAGTGCTCCGGCTCAGGGTTCCTACAATGAGCAGTTCTTC. This translates into CSAPAQGSYNEQFF. The V call is TRBV20-1, the J call TRBJ2-1, with a tentative D call TRBD1 (5 bases). Trimming cost V 5 bases and J 1 base, with 12 bases left between them. This CDR3 has 14 residues. Germline values: CDR1 DFQATT, CDR2 SNEGSKA (reference sequence).

DNA of the CDR3: TGTGCCAGCAGTTTTTCTAGATCTGGTACGACATCTGGGGCCAACGTCCTGACTTTC. Its translation is CASSFSRSGTTSGANVLTF. The gene calls are TRBV27 and TRBJ2-6; no firm D call. The germline V gene encodes CDR1 MNHEY and CDR2 SMNVEV (reference sequence). The CDR3 is 19 residues long. With 3 bases removed from V and 1 base from J, the gap between germline ends came to 19 bases. Full variable domain (outside the CDR3, taken from reference TRBV27 and TRBJ2-6): EAQVTQNPRYLITVTGKKLTVTCSQNMNHEYMSWYRQDPGLGLRQIYYSMNVEVTDKGDVPEGYKVSRKEKRNFPLILESPSPNQTSLYFCASSFSRSGTTSGANVLTFGAGSRLTVL.

This clonotype was observed once. The chain links TRBV2 to TRBJ2-5; possibly TRBD1 for D (6 bases). V lost 7 bases, J lost 2 bases, and 11 bases lay in between. This CDR3 has 13 residues. The germline CDR1 and CDR2 sequences are SNHLY and FYNNEI. Written as DNA, the CDR3 is TGTGCCAGCACGGCCGGACAGCAAGAGACCCAGTACTTC. This gives the protein CASTAGQQETQYF.

The V and J genes are TRBV13 and TRBJ1-1, with D perhaps TRBD1 (6 bases). There are 15 residues in the CDR3. Between the trimmed V and J ends, which lost 5 bases and 1 base, there was a span of 14 bases. From germline, CDR1 is PRHDT and CDR2 FYEKMQ (reference sequence). The CDR3 DNA reads as TGTGCCAGCAGCATCCAAACAGGGAAGAACACTGAAGCTTTCTTT. Translating gives CASSIQTGKNTEAFF.

This sequence joins TRBV29-1 and TRBJ2-7; no clear D gene. The length of the CDR3 is 10 residues. V was shortened by 7 bases and J by 3 bases, with 7 bases between the two germline ends. In germline, CDR1 is SQVTM, CDR2 ANQGSEA. CDR3 loop: CSAGDYEQYF. CDR3 coding DNA: TGCAGCGCTGGGGACTACGAGCAGTACTTC.

The V and J genes are TRBV12-3 or TRBV12-4 and TRBJ2-5; 9 bases are shared with TRBD1. V lost 3 bases to trimming and J lost 2 bases; unmatched junction nucleotides: 4. The CDR3 has 15 amino acids. The CDR3 coding sequence is TGTGCCAGCAGTTTTGACAGGGGGTATCAAGAGACCCAGTACTTC. This translates into CASSFDRGYQETQYF.

The chain joins TRBV29-1 to TRBJ2-5; D is tentatively TRBD1 or TRBD2 (5 bases each). V shed 2 bases and J shed 5 bases, with 21 bases lying between them. This CDR3 comprises 16 residues. Germline CDR1 reads SQVTM; CDR2 reads ANQGSEA. The CDR3 is CSVEPSRPGARETQYF. The CDR3 DNA sequence: TGCAGCGTTGAACCCTCCCGGCCCGGGGCGAGGGAGACCCAGTACTTC.

V gene TRBV19 combines with J gene TRBJ2-4; 7 bases map to TRBD1. CDR1 LNHDA and CDR2 SQIVND come from the germline V gene (reference sequence). The CDR3 is 18 residues long. The V and J ends lost 1 base and 0 bases, in that order; junction bases with no gene match: 9. The CDR3 sequence is CASSIVKGGVIAKNIQYF. CDR3 nucleotide sequence: TGTGCCAGTAGTATAGTAAAAGGGGGCGTTATAGCCAAAAACATTCAGTACTTC.